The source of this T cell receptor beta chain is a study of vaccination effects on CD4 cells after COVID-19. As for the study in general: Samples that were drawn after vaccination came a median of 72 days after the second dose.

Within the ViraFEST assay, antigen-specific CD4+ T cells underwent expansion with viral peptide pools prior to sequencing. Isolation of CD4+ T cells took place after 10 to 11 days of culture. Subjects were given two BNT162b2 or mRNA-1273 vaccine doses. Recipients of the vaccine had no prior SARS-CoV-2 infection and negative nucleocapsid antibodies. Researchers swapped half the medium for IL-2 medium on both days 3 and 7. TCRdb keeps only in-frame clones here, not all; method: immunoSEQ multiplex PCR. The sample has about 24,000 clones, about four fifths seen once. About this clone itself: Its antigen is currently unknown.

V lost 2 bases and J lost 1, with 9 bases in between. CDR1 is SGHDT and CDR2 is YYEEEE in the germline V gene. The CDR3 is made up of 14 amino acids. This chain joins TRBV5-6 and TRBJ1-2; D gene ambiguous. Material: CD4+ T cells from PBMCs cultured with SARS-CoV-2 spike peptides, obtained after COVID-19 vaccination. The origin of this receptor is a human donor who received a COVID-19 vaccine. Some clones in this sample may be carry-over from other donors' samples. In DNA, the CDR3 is TGTGCCAGCAGCTTATTTGGCAGTAACTATGGCTACACCTTC. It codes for CASSLFGSNYGYTF.